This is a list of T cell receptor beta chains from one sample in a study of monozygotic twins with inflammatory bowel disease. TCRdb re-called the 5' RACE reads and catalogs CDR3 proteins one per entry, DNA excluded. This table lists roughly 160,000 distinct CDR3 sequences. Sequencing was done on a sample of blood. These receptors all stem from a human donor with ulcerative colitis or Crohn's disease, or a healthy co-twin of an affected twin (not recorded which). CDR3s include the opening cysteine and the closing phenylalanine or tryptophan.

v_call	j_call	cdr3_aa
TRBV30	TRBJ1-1	CAWSGSNTEAFF
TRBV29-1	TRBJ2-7	CSVQVGTGLYEQYF
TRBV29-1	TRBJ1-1	CSGTLGTEAFF
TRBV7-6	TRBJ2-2	CASSAEGRNTGELFF
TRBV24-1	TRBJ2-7	CATSDLTDEQYF
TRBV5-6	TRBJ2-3	CASSRLVDTQYF
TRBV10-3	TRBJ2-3	CAIAGQGWTDTQYF
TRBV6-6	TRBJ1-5	CASTTGRWNQPQHF
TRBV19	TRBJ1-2	CASSPTQGYVGYTF
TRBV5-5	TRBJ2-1	CASSFGGAFYNEQFF
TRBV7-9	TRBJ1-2	CASSPSGDRGYGYTF
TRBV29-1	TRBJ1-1	CSTRQGNTEAFF
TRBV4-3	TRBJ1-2	CASIPEQGRVNYGYTF
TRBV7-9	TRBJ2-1	CASSFLNAGTSGRAGNEQFF
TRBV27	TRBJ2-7	CASSPAAASSYEQYF
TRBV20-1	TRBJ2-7	CSAPRRASGEQYF
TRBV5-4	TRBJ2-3	CASSSDGSTDTQYF
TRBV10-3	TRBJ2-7	CAISGLAYEQYF
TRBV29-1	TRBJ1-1	CSVTDRNTEAFF
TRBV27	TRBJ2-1	CASSLVRTNHNEQFF
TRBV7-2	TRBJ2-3	CASSSMGLAGRDTQYF
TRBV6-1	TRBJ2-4	CASTGPRAKNIQYF
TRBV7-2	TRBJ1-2	CASSLVSGTSHGYTF
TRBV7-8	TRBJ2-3	CASSRWDSTDTQYF
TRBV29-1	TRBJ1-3	CSVRRTGGGNTIYF
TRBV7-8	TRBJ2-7	CASSCRDRLTYEQYF
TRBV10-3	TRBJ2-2	CAIVGDSTGELFF
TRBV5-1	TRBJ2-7	CASSFGLHYEQYF
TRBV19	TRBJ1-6	CASSIVGNSPLHF
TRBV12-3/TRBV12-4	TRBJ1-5	CASSIRGGGLIYSNQPQHF
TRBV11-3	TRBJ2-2	CASSSGRNTGELFF
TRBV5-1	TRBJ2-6	CASTTTNLSSGANVLTF
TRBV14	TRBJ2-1	CASALAGGPSYNEQFF
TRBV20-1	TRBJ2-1	CSADPTEYNEQFF
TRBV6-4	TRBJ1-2	CASSDSVGDGYTF
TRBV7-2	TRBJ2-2	CASTQGGVSRLFF
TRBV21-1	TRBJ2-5	CASPSGRGLETQYF
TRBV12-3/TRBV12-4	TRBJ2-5	CASSDVGTQYF
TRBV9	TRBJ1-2	CASSAGTVNYGYTF
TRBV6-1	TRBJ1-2	CASSDVFDGNYGYTF
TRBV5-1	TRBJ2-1	CASSLGTTVGNNEQFF
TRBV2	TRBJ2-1	CASSGRTGNEQFF
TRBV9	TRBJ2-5	CASSVSGTQETQYF
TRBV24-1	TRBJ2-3	CATSDLRAGDIDTQYF
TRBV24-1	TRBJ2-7	CATSEPGGYEQYF